A single sample is the source of the 27 T cell receptor beta chains below, sequenced in a study of blood T cell repertoires in COVID-19. Method: immunoSEQ multiplex PCR; TCRdb's copy keeps in-frame clones and lacks some. The repertoire has 30,000 to 40,000 clones, more than 70% of them found once; the top ten carry about 35%. The sequenced sample was peripheral blood. These receptors were taken from a man aged 65 to 85 with active COVID-19.

The V gene is TRBV4-3, the J gene TRBJ1-5; D remains ambiguous. V lost 0 bases and J 5 bases, leaving 5 bases between the germline ends. The CDR3 covers 13 residues. CDR1 and CDR2 (germline): LGHNA, YSLEER. This chain's CDR3 is CASSQDTDQPQHF. The DNA for the CDR3 is TGCGCCAGCAGCCAAGACACAGATCAGCCCCAGCATTTT.

The gene calls are TRBV15 and TRBJ2-4, with D uncertain. This CDR3 contains 17 residues. Germline CDR1 LNHNV, CDR2 YYDKDF (reference sequence). Trimming removed 3 bases at V and 5 bases at J, with 20 bases between. CDR3 region: CATSSPLVSWPQNIQYF. The CDR3 coding sequence is TGTGCCACCAGCAGCCCTCTCGTTTCATGGCCCCAAAACATTCAGTACTTC.

The CDR3 sequence: CASSGGLAGPGGAETQYF. The CDR3 DNA follows: TGTGCCAGCAGCGGTGGACTAGCGGGACCTGGCGGAGCAGAGACCCAGTACTTC. The chain links TRBV5-5 to TRBJ2-5; 12 positions agree with TRBD2. The V gene end was trimmed by 4 bases and the J gene end by 4 bases; junction bases not matched to a gene: 14. The germline CDR1 and CDR2 sequences are SGHKS and YYEKEE (reference sequence). This CDR3 has 18 residues.

The genes are TRBV5-1 and TRBJ2-5; a possible D gene is TRBD1 (6 bases). Trimming stripped 0 bases from V and 1 base from J, with 13 bases between. Germline V CDR1 and CDR2: SGHRS, YFSETQ. The CDR3 covers 16 residues. CDR3 sequence: CASSLGGRTVQETQYF. In nucleotides, the CDR3 is TGCGCCAGCAGCTTGGGGGGGCGGACTGTCCAAGAGACCCAGTACTTC.

The rearrangement joins TRBV4-2 to TRBJ2-7; a possible D gene is TRBD1 (5 bases). The germline V gene has CDR1 LGHNA and CDR2 YNFKEQ. The CDR3 totals 12 residues. Trimming took off 0 bases at V and 8 bases at J, with 8 bases between the two ends. The CDR3 DNA reads as TGTGCCAGCAGCCAAGATTCGGACAAGCAGTACTTC. Amino acids: CASSQDSDKQYF.

V gene TRBV28 combines with J gene TRBJ2-7; TRBD1 is a possible D gene (6 bases). V was clipped by 7 bases and J by 6 bases, with 13 bases between them. The CDR3 runs 12 residues. Germline V gene data show CDR1 as MDHEN and CDR2 as SYDVKM. The CDR3 DNA reads as TGTGCCAGCACCCTGGGGGCCTCCGAGCAGTACTTC. Amino acids: CASTLGASEQYF.

The chain carries TRBV27 and TRBJ2-7; 8 bases align to TRBD2. The germline gives CDR1 MNHEY, CDR2 SMNVEV (reference sequence). CDR3 length: 16 amino acids. V gave up 5 bases and J gave up 0 bases; unmatched junction bases: 9. The CDR3 DNA is TGTGCCAGCAGTCTGTATAGCGGGACAAGCTCCTACGAGCAGTACTTC. This gives the protein CASSLYSGTSSYEQYF.

This chain links TRBV28 with TRBJ2-1; a possible D gene is TRBD1 (6 bases). The CDR3 contains 17 residues. In germline, CDR1 is MDHEN, CDR2 SYDVKM. Trimming took 0 bases from V and 8 from J, leaving 20 bases between them. The CDR3 loop is CASSLWHRERGRDEQFF. Here the CDR3 DNA reads TGTGCCAGCAGTTTATGGCACAGGGAGAGAGGTAGGGATGAGCAGTTCTTC.

The V call is TRBV30, the J call TRBJ1-2; D call uncertain. CDR3 size: 15 residues. Germline lookup yields CDR1 GTSNPN and CDR2 SVGIG (reference sequence). The germline V and J ends were trimmed by 8 bases and 2 bases, with 21 bases remaining between them. Written as DNA, the CDR3 is TGTGCCGGACCTCCCTCCCCCGCGGGAAACTATGGCTACACCTTC. It encodes CAGPPSPAGNYGYTF.

The V gene is TRBV7-9, the J gene TRBJ2-2; D gene unclear. The V and J ends lost 5 bases and 2 bases respectively, with 6 bases between them. CDR1 and CDR2 from the germline V gene are SEHNR and FQNEAQ (reference sequence). CDR3 size: 13 residues. CDR3 amino acids: CASSLSNTGELFF. The CDR3 region has the DNA TGTGCCAGCAGCCTATCCAACACCGGGGAGCTGTTTTTT.

This clone came up once. The J gene is TRBJ2-7, the V gene TRBV12-3 or TRBV12-4; weak D call: TRBD2 (5 bases). This CDR3 has 12 amino acids. The V gene lost 2 bases and the J gene lost 3 bases, with 5 bases spanning the gap. DNA of the CDR3: TGTGCCAGCAGTTTACGGGGCTACGAGCAGTACTTC. Amino acids: CASSLRGYEQYF.

This rearrangement joins TRBV28 to TRBJ2-1; D might be TRBD1 (6 bases). Germline CDR1 is MDHEN and CDR2 is SYDVKM. CDR3 length: 14 amino acids. The V end was cut by 6 bases, the J end by 5 bases, with 14 bases between. CDR3 bases: TGTGCCAGCAGGGCATCTAGGGGGAACAATGAGCAGTTCTTC. This sequence encodes CASRASRGNNEQFF.

The chain has TRBV6-6 and TRBJ2-5; perhaps TRBD1 as D (8 bases). CDR1 MNHNY and CDR2 SVGAGI come from the germline V gene (reference sequence). Trimming shortened V by 8 bases and J by 2 bases, and 21 bases separated the two germline ends. This CDR3 is 16 amino acids long. The CDR3 DNA reads TGTGCCAGCGGACCAGGGGGCGCCGGGGGGCAAGAGACCCAGTACTTC. This sequence encodes CASGPGGAGGQETQYF.

This clone appeared a single time. V usage is TRBV2 and J usage is TRBJ1-4, with D perhaps matching TRBD1 (5 bases). In germline, CDR1 is SNHLY, CDR2 FYNNEI. Between the trimmed V and J ends, which lost 8 bases and 7 bases, there was a span of 17 bases. The CDR3 consists of 14 residues. CDR3 bases: TGTGCCAGCGGAAGACAGACTGTAGGTGAAAAACTGTTTTTT. Translating it yields CASGRQTVGEKLFF.

This clone was seen a few times. The rearrangement joins TRBV30 to TRBJ1-3, with TRBD1 matching over 7 bases. The ends lost 4 bases at V and 0 bases at J; junction bases unmatched: 12. Germline CDR1 is GTSNPN and CDR2 is SVGIG (reference sequence). This CDR3 has 17 residues. DNA of the CDR3: TGTGCCTGGAAGGCAGGGGGAACGCGAAGCTCTGGAAACACCATATATTTT. Its translation is CAWKAGGTRSSGNTIYF.

The chain employs TRBV18 and TRBJ1-2, with D possibly TRBD1 on 6 matching bases. The V gene lost 4 bases and the J gene lost 3 bases, with 12 bases spanning the gap. Per germline, CDR1 KGHSH and CDR2 LQKENI. The CDR3 spans 14 residues. CDR3 protein: CASSLRAGDYGYTF. The CDR3 DNA follows: TGTGCCAGCTCACTCCGGGCAGGGGACTATGGCTACACCTTC.

The V call is TRBV24-1, the J call TRBJ2-6; D remains ambiguous. The germline V gene has CDR1 KGHDR and CDR2 SFDVKD. This CDR3 has 16 residues. V lost 4 bases, J lost 0 bases, and 9 bases lay in between. CDR3 nucleotide sequence: TGTGCCACCAGTGAACCATCAGTCTCTGGGGCCAACGTCCTGACTTTC. It is translated as CATSEPSVSGANVLTF.

This chain uses TRBV29-1 with TRBJ1-2; D unresolved. CDR3 size: 12 residues. Germline CDR1 reads SQVTM; CDR2 reads ANQGSEA. Trimming removed 7 bases at V and 3 bases at J, with 12 bases between. CDR3 sequence (DNA): TGCAGCGCCATAGGTACAGACTATGGCTACACCTTC. Translation: CSAIGTDYGYTF.

This clone was seen only once. The chain employs TRBV20-1 and TRBJ1-2; TRBD1 matches 10 bases. V shed 3 bases, J shed 3 bases, and the junction held 10 bases outside the gene matches. Germline V CDR1 and CDR2: DFQATT, SNEGSKA (reference sequence). This CDR3 spans 16 amino acids. CDR3 nucleotide sequence: TGCAGTGCTAGTTCCACCCCGGGACAGGGGCACTATGGCTACACCTTC. It codes for CSASSTPGQGHYGYTF.

This chain connects TRBV7-6 to TRBJ1-1, with TRBD1 as a possible D gene (5 bases). The V and J ends lost 0 bases and 1 base respectively, with 12 bases between them. Germline V CDR1 and CDR2: SGHVS, FNYEAQ. This CDR3 is built from 16 residues. The CDR3 sequence is CASSLARDSENTEAFF. CDR3 in DNA: TGTGCCAGCAGCTTAGCGCGAGACAGCGAGAACACTGAAGCTTTCTTT.

The gene calls are TRBV18 and TRBJ2-3, with D possibly matching TRBD2 (5 bases). Germline assignment: CDR1 KGHSH and CDR2 LQKENI. V gave up 2 bases and J gave up 0 bases, with 6 bases separating them. The CDR3 has 14 amino acids. The CDR3 region is CASSPGSSTDTQYF. The CDR3 nucleotides read TGTGCCAGCTCACCAGGGAGTAGCACAGATACGCAGTATTTT.

This chain's CDR3 is CASSLTSGAKNIQYF. The CDR3 DNA reads as TGTGCCAGCAGCTTAACTAGCGGAGCCAAAAACATTCAGTACTTC. The chain joins TRBV7-8 to TRBJ2-4; TRBD2 agrees at 8 bases. The CDR3 loop spans 15 amino acids. The junction had 0 bases not matched to a gene; V was cut back by 2 bases and J by 0 bases. In germline, CDR1 is SGHVS, CDR2 FQNEAQ.

J is TRBJ2-5 and V is TRBV5-1; D is possibly TRBD1 (5 bases). CDR1 is SGHRS, CDR2 YFSETQ, per germline. V was clipped by 0 bases and J by 2 bases, with 8 bases between them. This CDR3 has 14 residues. This CDR3 reads CASSLVTAQETQYF. The DNA of the CDR3 is TGCGCCAGCAGCTTGGTGACAGCACAAGAGACCCAGTACTTC.

V usage is TRBV7-2 and J usage is TRBJ1-1, with a possible D match to TRBD1 (5 bases). CDR3 length equals 14 residues. Trimming removed 3 bases from V and 0 bases from J, with 8 bases in between. Germline loops: CDR1 SGHTA, CDR2 FQGNSA. The CDR3 protein is CASSFEDMNTEAFF. CDR3 nucleotides: TGTGCCAGCAGCTTCGAGGACATGAACACTGAAGCTTTCTTT.

The V call is TRBV7-2, the J call TRBJ2-5; 7 bases line up with TRBD2. Germline V CDR1 and CDR2: SGHTA, FQGNSA. V lost 4 bases to trimming and J lost 4 bases; unmatched junction nucleotides: 18. CDR3 length equals 18 residues. Written as DNA, the CDR3 is TGTGCCAGCAGCTCCCCGGGGATATTCAGCGGGAAGGTAGAGACCCAGTACTTC. Encoded protein: CASSSPGIFSGKVETQYF.

The rearrangement links TRBV4-1 to TRBJ2-1, with 11 positions matching TRBD2. Losses at the gene ends were 0 bases for V and 2 bases for J; bases not matched to a gene: 9. Per germline, CDR1 MGHRA and CDR2 YSYEKL. The CDR3 length is 19 residues. The CDR3 protein is CASSQDRGTSGGPYNEQFF. The CDR3 bases are TGCGCCAGCAGCCAAGATCGTGGGACTAGCGGAGGGCCCTACAATGAGCAGTTCTTC.

The chain has TRBV6-2 or TRBV6-3 and TRBJ1-4, with a weak D call TRBD1 (5 bases). The CDR3 is 16 residues long. Between the trimmed V and J ends, which lost 5 bases and 5 bases, there was a span of 18 bases. In germline, CDR1 is MNHEY, CDR2 SVGEGT. The CDR3 DNA reads as TGTGCCAGCAGTCACCAGGGTCGGGGGATAAATGAAAAACTGTTTTTT. Its translation is CASSHQGRGINEKLFF.